This record covers a single TCR beta chain. Its antigen is undetermined. This sample is part of a study of cytomegalovirus exposure and HLA in healthy donors. For the study at large: Some 80 million unique TCR sequences came from HLA-typed donors in an early release. The study's findings and limits: The classifier reportedly diagnosed cytomegalovirus status with high specificity and sensitivity. The authors enumerated 150 to 200 TCR beta chains as linked to cytomegalovirus. Clonal expansion was found to be greater in HLA-associated TCR beta chains than in equally common others in a later analysis.

Primers: 60 Vbeta forward and 13 Jbeta reverse. Here immunoSEQ multiplex PCR was the method, and the copy in TCRdb shows in-frame clones only, minus some. The specimen's table records tens of thousands of clones. There are 15 residues in the CDR3. CDR1 and CDR2 (germline): SGDLS, YYNGEE. V lost 3 bases, J lost 6 bases, and 18 bases lay in between. The source is a woman aged 35 to 49 in good health and CMV-seropositive. V and J are TRBV9 and TRBJ1-1, with D hard to call. The sample consisted of PBMCs. The chain's CDR3 is CASSGGRLGGSEAFF. The CDR3 DNA sequence: TGTGCCAGCAGCGGCGGACGGCTGGGAGGGTCTGAAGCTTTCTTT.